A selection of T cell receptor beta chains follows, all from one sample in a study of blood T cell repertoires in COVID-19. Profiled with immunoSEQ multiplex PCR; TCRdb holds only in-frame clones, not every one. The repertoire holds roughly 150,000 clones, with over 70% as singletons. Sequencing was performed on PBMCs or T cells enriched from blood (not recorded which). These receptors all come from a man aged 45-60 years in a cohort exposed to, infected with or recovered from COVID-19 (not recorded which). Each CDR3 is given with its conserved first and last residue. The order of the fields is clone size, D gene, V gene, J gene, CDR3 DNA, CDR3 protein. D genes are given only for firm matches. Expanded clones are given a class, and other clones once, few, many or no size at all.

-	TRBD1	TRBV6-5	TRBJ1-6	TGTGCCACCCGGGACAGTCTAAATTCACCCCTCCACTTT	CATRDSLNSPLHF
-	-	TRBV6-5	TRBJ2-7	TGTGCCACCGGTGGGCAGGGCTACGAGCAGTACTTC	CATGGQGYEQYF
once	-	TRBV30	TRBJ2-1	TGTGCCTGGAGTGTACTCCCCAGGGGAAGCAATGAGCAGTTCTTC	CAWSVLPRGSNEQFF
-	TRBD2	TRBV9	TRBJ2-5	TGTGCCAGCAGCGTAGGGCGGGGGGTGCAAGAGACCCAGTACTTC	CASSVGRGVQETQYF
-	TRBD2	TRBV2	TRBJ2-2	TGTGCCAGCAGTATGCGGGAGTTCGGTACCGGGGAGCTGTTTTTT	CASSMREFGTGELFF
few	TRBD1	TRBV6-6	TRBJ2-7	TGTGCCAGCAGTTGGGGGGGGGACAGGGGTTCCTACGAGCAGTACTTC	CASSWGGDRGSYEQYF
-	TRBD1	TRBV11-2	TRBJ2-7	TGTGCCAGCAGCTTACCCCCGGGACAGAGCGAGCAGTACTTC	CASSLPPGQSEQYF
-	-	TRBV9	TRBJ1-2	TGTGCCAGCAGCGACCCCCCCGGAGGGGACCCCTATGGCTACACCTTC	CASSDPPGGDPYGYTF
-	TRBD1	TRBV7-8	TRBJ2-7	TGTGCCAGCAGCTTAAGACAGGGGTGGTACGAGCAGTACTTC	CASSLRQGWYEQYF
-	-	TRBV7-9	TRBJ1-6	TGTGCCAGCAGCTTAACATCGGGGCAGGGGAATTCACCCCTCCACTTT	CASSLTSGQGNSPLHF
-	-	TRBV18	TRBJ1-5	TGTGCCAGCTCACCAGGAACTAAGGCCCAGCATTTT	CASSPGTKAQHF
-	-	TRBV30	TRBJ2-3	TGTGCCTGGGAGATAGGCAGGGGCGGAGATACGCAGTATTTT	CAWEIGRGGDTQYF
-	-	TRBV28	TRBJ1-2	TGTGCCAGCAGTTTAAAGGGGGTTGGCTACACCTTC	CASSLKGVGYTF
-	TRBD1	TRBV6-1	TRBJ1-2	TGTGCCAGCAGTGAACGCGAGACAGGGGGACGCTATGGCTACACCTTC	CASSERETGGRYGYTF
-	-	TRBV15	TRBJ2-2	TGTGCCACCAGCTACAATTACGGAGGGAAAAACACCGGGGAGCTGTTTTTT	CATSYNYGGKNTGELFF
-	-	TRBV18	TRBJ1-6	TGTGCCAGCTCACAAGAGGGCGTCGGATTTAGATCACCCCTCCACTTT	CASSQEGVGFRSPLHF
-	-	TRBV7-8	TRBJ2-7	TGTGCCAGCAGCTTAGGGGGGCGGGTTGGCTACGAGCAGTACTTC	CASSLGGRVGYEQYF
-	-	TRBV3-1/TRBV3-2	TRBJ2-7	TGTGCCAGCAGCCAAGGTAATTACTACGAGCAGTACTTC	CASSQGNYYEQYF
-	-	TRBV28	TRBJ1-1	TGTGCCAGCAGTTTTCAAACTGAAGCTTTCTTT	CASSFQTEAFF
-	TRBD2	TRBV23-1	TRBJ2-1	TGCGCCAGCAGTCAAGCTTGGGGACTAGCGGGAGTGTCGAGCTCCTACAATGAGCAGTTCTTC	CASSQAWGLAGVSSSYNEQFF
-	TRBD1	TRBV7-9	TRBJ1-2	TGTGCCAGCAGCTCCAGGAGAGGGGGCATGAAGGGCTACACCTTC	CASSSRRGGMKGYTF
-	-	TRBV7-9	TRBJ1-5	TGTGCCAGCAGCTTAAATACAGACAATCAGCCCCAGCATTTT	CASSLNTDNQPQHF
once	-	TRBV5-1	TRBJ2-7	TGCGCCAGCAGCTTGGTTATGAATAGTTACGAGCAGTACTTC	CASSLVMNSYEQYF
-	TRBD2	TRBV7-8	TRBJ2-7	TGTGCCAGCAGCTCATTGGGCGGGAGTTTTTACGAGCAGTACTTC	CASSSLGGSFYEQYF
-	-	TRBV9	TRBJ2-7	TGTGCCAGCAGCTCAGGATTGGGGGCAGCCCACGAGCAGTACTTC	CASSSGLGAAHEQYF
few	TRBD2	TRBV12-3/TRBV12-4	TRBJ2-5	TGTGCCAGCAGGGGCGGGGGGGCGGAGACCCAGTACTTC	CASRGGGAETQYF
once	-	TRBV12-5	TRBJ1-1	TGTGCTAGTGGTCTCACACCGGAGGACACTGAAGCTTTCTTT	CASGLTPEDTEAFF
once	TRBD2	TRBV6-5	TRBJ2-7	TGTGCCAGCAGCTTCGGGACGGGGGGTTACGAGCAGTACTTC	CASSFGTGGYEQYF
-	-	TRBV5-4	TRBJ2-7	TGTGCCAGCAGAAACCCGGGGGACGCTTCCTACGAGCAGTACTTC	CASRNPGDASYEQYF
-	-	TRBV6-5	TRBJ1-5	TGTGCCAGCAGAGCGACAGAAAATCAGCCCCAGCATTTT	CASRATENQPQHF
few	TRBD1	TRBV4-3	TRBJ1-2	TGCGCCAGCAGCCCCTCTGACAGGGCGGGCGGCTACACCTTC	CASSPSDRAGGYTF
-	-	TRBV12-3/TRBV12-4	TRBJ1-2	TGTGCCAGCAGTCCCGGAGGTGGCTACACCTTC	CASSPGGGYTF
-	TRBD1	TRBV5-1	TRBJ2-1	TGCGCCAGCAGCTTCGTCGGGACAGCCTACAATGAGCAGTTCTTC	CASSFVGTAYNEQFF
few	TRBD2	TRBV3-1/TRBV3-2	TRBJ2-1	TGTGCCAGCAGCCAAGGGACTAGCGGGGGGGCCCTCAATGAGCAGTTCTTC	CASSQGTSGGALNEQFF
-	-	TRBV4-3	TRBJ2-1	TGCGCCAGCAGGCAAGCCCCGGGGGGCTTCTACAATGAGCAGTTCTTC	CASRQAPGGFYNEQFF
-	-	TRBV10-3	TRBJ1-1	TGTGCCATCAGAGCAGGTGACATGAACACTGAAGCTTTCTTT	CAIRAGDMNTEAFF
-	-	TRBV5-1	TRBJ1-4	TGCGCCAGCAGCTTGGGAGGGAGTGCAACTAATGAAAAACTGTTTTTT	CASSLGGSATNEKLFF
-	TRBD1	TRBV3-1/TRBV3-2	TRBJ1-5	TGTGCCAGCAGCCAAGAGGGTTTACAGGGGGCGAGCAATCAGCCCCAGCATTTT	CASSQEGLQGASNQPQHF
-	TRBD2	TRBV3-1/TRBV3-2	TRBJ2-1	TGTGCCAGCAGCCAAGATCCAGCGGGGGACAATGAGCAGTTCTTC	CASSQDPAGDNEQFF
-	-	TRBV6-5	TRBJ1-1	TGTGCCAGCTTTTCCTATTTAGTAGACACTGAAGCTTTCTTT	CASFSYLVDTEAFF
-	-	TRBV13	TRBJ2-2	TGTGCCAGCAGCCCCGGACTGCTCACCGGGGAGCTGTTTTTT	CASSPGLLTGELFF
-	-	TRBV11-2	TRBJ2-7	TGTGCCAGCAGCTTCCTGTTATCCTCAGCCTACGAGCAGTACTTC	CASSFLLSSAYEQYF
-	-	TRBV5-1	TRBJ2-2	TGCGCCAGCAGCTTCTTTGCGGAGACGAACACCGGGGAGCTGTTTTTT	CASSFFAETNTGELFF
-	-	TRBV7-3	TRBJ2-3	TGTGCCAGCAGCCCAGGGCTTGCTCTGGCGGGGCCCAGCACAGATACGCAGTATTTT	CASSPGLALAGPSTDTQYF
once	TRBD2	TRBV6-2/TRBV6-3	TRBJ2-3	TGTGCCAGCAGTTACTCACCGGGACTAGCGAGCACAGATACGCAGTATTTT	CASSYSPGLASTDTQYF
-	-	TRBV4-1	TRBJ1-2	TGCGCCAGCAGCCAAGCACAGGGAAGCTATGGCTACACCTTC	CASSQAQGSYGYTF